These T cell receptor beta chains were read from a single sample in a study of T cell responses to AZD1222 COVID-19 vaccine. Data came from immunoSEQ multiplex PCR; TCRdb stores just in-frame clones and leaves some out. Here the sample spans tens of thousands of clones, 60% to 85% being singletons. Material: peripheral blood, obtained on day 0 of AZD1222 vaccination. Receptor source: an adult in good health. CDR3s include the opening cysteine and the closing phenylalanine or tryptophan. The D gene is left open where the match is weak. Clone size is given for some rows only: seen once, a few or many times, or a class if the clone is expanded.

V gene	D gene	clone size	J gene	CDR3 protein	CDR3 DNA
TRBV10-2	TRBD2	-	TRBJ2-1	CASSEMVAGGGADEQFF	TGCGCCAGCAGTGAGATGGTGGCGGGCGGGGGGGCAGATGAGCAGTTCTTC
TRBV7-9	-	-	TRBJ1-1	CASSLVWNGEAFF	TGTGCCAGCAGCTTAGTTTGGAATGGTGAAGCTTTCTTT
TRBV27	-	-	TRBJ2-7	CASSPRAHLLSYEQYF	TGTGCCAGCAGTCCACGGGCACATTTATTATCCTACGAGCAGTACTTC
TRBV5-6	-	once	TRBJ1-5	CASRAYGDSNQPQHF	TGTGCCAGCAGGGCCTATGGGGATAGCAATCAGCCCCAGCATTTT
TRBV19	-	-	TRBJ2-7	CASSIKGENFDEQYF	TGTGCCAGTAGTATCAAAGGGGAAAATTTCGACGAGCAGTACTTC
TRBV9	TRBD2	-	TRBJ2-3	CASSVISSGGTDTQYF	TGTGCCAGCAGCGTAATCTCAAGCGGGGGCACAGATACGCAGTATTTT
TRBV7-2	TRBD1	-	TRBJ2-1	CASSRRQGASYNEQFF	TGTGCCAGCAGCAGACGTCAGGGGGCAAGCTACAATGAGCAGTTCTTC
TRBV7-9	-	-	TRBJ2-1	CASSQIRTDNEQFF	TGTGCCAGCAGCCAAATAAGGACCGACAATGAGCAGTTCTTC
TRBV5-4	-	few	TRBJ2-7	CASSLQGRGDEQYF	TGTGCCAGCAGCTTACAGGGACGTGGGGACGAGCAGTACTTC
TRBV5-1	TRBD1	-	TRBJ2-7	CASSPGQGDEQYF	TGCGCCAGCAGCCCCGGACAGGGAGACGAGCAGTACTTC
TRBV5-1	TRBD2	-	TRBJ2-5	CASSLVSGGYQETQYF	TGCGCCAGCAGCTTGGTTAGCGGGGGGTACCAAGAGACCCAGTACTTC
TRBV5-5	TRBD1	-	TRBJ1-1	CASSPGQGEAFF	TGTGCCAGCAGCCCTGGACAGGGTGAAGCTTTCTTT
TRBV6-5	-	-	TRBJ1-6	CASSYLSGDPNSPLHF	TGTGCCAGCAGTTACCTGTCGGGGGACCCGAATTCACCCCTCCACTTT
TRBV4-1	TRBD1	-	TRBJ1-2	CASSQGDRAPIYGYTF	TGCGCCAGCAGCCAAGGGGACAGGGCCCCGATATATGGCTACACCTTC
TRBV7-3	-	few	TRBJ1-1	CASRPERLNTEAFF	TGTGCCAGCAGGCCGGAGCGTCTGAACACTGAAGCTTTCTTT
TRBV2	-	-	TRBJ1-4	CASSENEKLFF	TGTGCCAGCAGTGAGAATGAAAAACTGTTTTTT
TRBV5-1	TRBD2	-	TRBJ2-5	CASSPAGGWETQYF	TGCGCCAGCAGCCCGGCGGGGGGCTGGGAGACCCAGTACTTC
TRBV19	-	once	TRBJ2-1	CASSPQGYSYNEQFF	TGTGCCAGTAGTCCCCAGGGGTATTCCTACAATGAGCAGTTCTTC
TRBV2	-	-	TRBJ1-1	CASRSGRVNTEAFF	TGTGCCAGCAGGTCCGGCAGGGTTAACACTGAAGCTTTCTTT
TRBV19	TRBD1	-	TRBJ2-5	CASRPRQGFGETQYF	TGTGCCAGTAGGCCAAGACAGGGGTTCGGGGAGACCCAGTACTTC
TRBV10-3	-	-	TRBJ1-2	CAISESWGGEIRGYTF	TGTGCCATCAGTGAGTCGTGGGGAGGAGAGATACGCGGCTACACCTTC
TRBV25-1	-	-	TRBJ1-2	CASSLGVSNYGYTF	TGTGCCAGCAGCTTGGGGGTCTCTAACTATGGCTACACCTTC
TRBV6-6	-	-	TRBJ2-7	CASSQDPSSYEQYF	TGTGCCAGCAGTCAGGACCCAAGCTCCTACGAGCAGTACTTC
TRBV11-1	-	-	TRBJ1-1	CASSLGRGTNTEAFF	TGTGCCAGCAGCTTAGGCAGGGGAACGAACACTGAAGCTTTCTTT
TRBV7-8	TRBD2	-	TRBJ2-5	CASSLVLGLAGGTQYF	TGTGCCAGCAGCTTAGTTCTTGGACTAGCGGGGGGGACCCAGTACTTC
TRBV3-1/TRBV3-2	-	-	TRBJ2-6	CASSRTWGGSGANVLTF	TGTGCCAGCAGCCGGACGTGGGGTGGCTCTGGGGCCAACGTCCTGACTTTC
TRBV12-3/TRBV12-4	TRBD1	few	TRBJ1-5	CASRDRRNQPQHF	TGTGCCAGCAGGGACAGGCGCAATCAGCCCCAGCATTTT
TRBV6-5	-	-	TRBJ1-6	CASSYNRTDSPLHF	TGTGCCAGCAGTTACAATAGGACGGATTCACCCCTCCACTTT
TRBV12-3/TRBV12-4	-	-	TRBJ1-2	CASSLGGNLYTF	TGTGCCAGCAGTTTGGGGGGTAACCTCTACACCTTC
TRBV19	-	few	TRBJ1-1	CASRGRARNTEAFF	TGTGCCAGTAGGGGAAGGGCTAGAAACACTGAAGCTTTCTTT
TRBV19	TRBD2	-	TRBJ2-3	CASSAGGFTDTQYF	TGTGCCAGTAGCGCGGGGGGATTCACAGATACGCAGTATTTT
TRBV4-1	-	few	TRBJ1-4	CASSQGPTASNEKLFF	TGCGCCAGCAGCCAAGGCCCGACAGCCTCTAATGAAAAACTGTTTTTT
TRBV4-3	TRBD1	-	TRBJ2-7	CASSQGRQGAYEQYF	TGCGCCAGCAGCCAAGGGAGACAGGGGGCTTACGAGCAGTACTTC